This TCR beta chain was recovered during a study of a mutant IDH1 vaccine in newly diagnosed glioma. Study-wide context: Patients had eight vaccinations, in weeks 1, 3, 5, 7, 11, 15, 19 and 23. The start of vaccination came 4-6 weeks after radiotherapy alone, or with temozolomide cycles. General study points: No link was apparently found between pseudoprogression and changes in top peripheral T cell clonotypes. Among all patients, vaccine-induced immune responses occurred in over 80%.

For this clone: Its antigen is still unknown.

The CDR3 covers 15 residues. Trimming took 0 bases from V and 4 from J, leaving 12 bases between them. Germline V CDR1 and CDR2: SGHVS, FQNEAQ. As for time point: week 5, during vaccination. With topical imiquimod, each dose of the vaccine consisted of 300 ug of mutant IDH1 20-mer peptide. Measured with immunoSEQ multiplex PCR; TCRdb has only the in-frame clones, and not every one. Here the sample spans 52,000 or so clones, roughly 80% being singletons. This receptor was obtained from a woman under 30 with glioma. Some clones in this sample may be carry-over from other donors' samples. The chain combines TRBV7-8 with TRBJ1-2; no definite D call. The source was PBMCs, collected from a glioma patient whose treatment included an IDH1 peptide vaccine. Here the CDR3 reads CASSLAGYRGYGYTF. The CDR3 DNA reads as TGTGCCAGCAGCTTAGCGGGATACCGGGGCTATGGCTACACCTTC.